The 21 T cell receptor beta chains below come from one sample, sequenced in a study of T cells in Graves' hyperthyroidism and ophthalmopathy. RNA transcripts served as the template for amplifying TCR beta CDR3 regions. An initial round of RT-PCR targeting the TCR CDR3 relied on the HTBI primer set. One entry per CDR3 protein results from TCRdb running MiXCR on the multiplex PCR reads. The data hold about 380,000 distinct CDR3 sequences, with around 13% observed a single time. Sequencing was performed on blood. These receptors were obtained from a woman aged 25 to 39 with Graves' ophthalmopathy.

This clonotype was observed a handful of times. The chain links TRBV10-3 to TRBJ1-2; D is undetermined. This CDR3 region has 15 residues. The V gene lost 2 bases and the J gene lost 7 bases, with 17 bases spanning the gap. Germline-derived CDR1 and CDR2 are ENHRY and SYGVKD. The DNA of the CDR3 is TGTGCCATCAGTGAGGTCCGGACGATCAACGGTGGCTACACCTTC. Amino acids: CAISEVRTINGGYTF.

The gene calls are TRBV6-4 and TRBJ1-4; no clear D. The CDR3 covers 16 residues. Germline V gene lookup returns CDR1 MRHNA and CDR2 SNTAGT. Trimming took 6 bases from V and 3 from J, leaving 17 bases between them. As DNA, the CDR3 is TGTGCCAGCAGCAAATGGGGAAGAAGGCCTAATGAAAAACTGTTTTTT. Amino acids: CASSKWGRRPNEKLFF.

This clonotype was counted ten times or more. The genes are TRBV2 and TRBJ1-1; D is possibly TRBD1 (5 bases). The CDR3 is 17 residues long. From germline, CDR1 is SNHLY and CDR2 FYNNEI. Deletions cut 4 bases from V and 0 bases from J, with 18 bases between. DNA of the CDR3: TGTGCCAGCAGTGGTGTTCAGGGAGTACTATTGAACACTGAAGCTTTCTTT. Translated: CASSGVQGVLLNTEAFF. Complete variable domain (other parts from reference TRBV2 and TRBJ1-1): EPEVTQTPSHQVTQMGQEVILRCVPISNHLYFYWYRQILGQKVEFLVSFYNNEISEKSEIFDDQFSVERPDGSNFTLKIRSTKLEDSAMYFCASSGVQGVLLNTEAFFGQGTRLTVV.

This clonotype was observed many times. The V and J genes are TRBV6-2 or TRBV6-3 and TRBJ1-5; no definite D call. The CDR3 is 16 amino acids. V was shortened by 0 bases and J by 4 bases, with 13 bases between the two germline ends. CDR1 is MNHEY, CDR2 SVGEGT, per germline. For the CDR3, the DNA is TGTGCCAGCAGTTACTCTCGGATTCTGGGGAATCAGCCCCAGCATTTT. Encoded protein: CASSYSRILGNQPQHF.

The rearrangement links TRBV27 to TRBJ2-7; D possibly corresponds to TRBD1 (6 bases). Deletions cut 3 bases from V and 4 bases from J, with 10 bases between. The CDR3 length is 13 residues. Germline CDR1 reads MNHEY; CDR2 reads SMNVEV (reference sequence). The CDR3 DNA reads as TGTGCCAGCAGTTTTAATGGACAGTACGAGCAGTACTTC. Translated, it gives CASSFNGQYEQYF.

This clonotype was detected ten times or more. The rearrangement uses TRBV6-1 and TRBJ2-1; TRBD1 or TRBD2 may be the D gene (5 bases each). The CDR3 has 10 amino acids. Germline CDR1 and CDR2: MNHNS and SASEGT. Trimming took off 8 bases at V and 10 bases at J, with 9 bases between the two ends. The CDR3 spells CASGGTEQFF. CDR3 sequence (DNA): TGTGCCAGCGGGGGAACAGAGCAGTTCTTC.

There are many counts of this clonotype. The V and J genes are TRBV29-1 and TRBJ2-1; 7 nucleotides agree with TRBD2. Germline values: CDR1 SQVTM, CDR2 ANQGSEA. The CDR3 runs to 15 residues. V shed 5 bases and J 2 bases; nucleotides not matched to a gene: 9. Here the CDR3 reads CSVHRRGKTYNEQFF. CDR3 bases: TGCAGCGTTCACCGGCGGGGGAAAACCTACAATGAGCAGTTCTTC.

In its sample, this clonotype was seen many times. The rearrangement uses TRBV30 and TRBJ1-5; D might be TRBD1 (6 bases). This CDR3 has 14 amino acids. Trimming shortened V by 5 bases and J by 4 bases, and 15 bases separated the two germline ends. From germline, CDR1 is GTSNPN and CDR2 SVGIG (reference sequence). For the CDR3, the DNA is TGTGCCTGGGGACGAGGAGGGGGAAATCAGCCCCAGCATTTT. Translation gives CAWGRGGGNQPQHF.

In the case of this clonotype: Given a much more abundant clone one base away, this may be a read error. The chain joins TRBV2 to TRBJ1-2; D is unclear. Trimming cost V 8 bases and J 3 bases, with 10 bases left between them. The CDR3 totals 12 residues. Per the germline V gene, CDR1 is SNHLY and CDR2 is FYNNEI. The CDR3 sequence is CASARRDYGYTF. Written as DNA, the CDR3 is TGTGCCAGCGCCAGGCGGGACTATGGCTACACCTTC.

The table lists this clonotype with many counts. The rearrangement joins TRBV12-3 or TRBV12-4 to TRBJ1-5; possible D gene TRBD1, 5 bases. Trimming left V 4 bases short and J 3 bases short, with 19 bases between. This CDR3 spans 17 amino acids. CDR3 in amino acids: CASSSPPDRQNNQPQHF. The CDR3 nucleotides read TGTGCCAGCAGTTCCCCCCCGGACCGACAGAACAATCAGCCCCAGCATTTT.

This clonotype was counted between two and nine times. The chain recombines TRBV6-5 with TRBJ2-7, with 9 nucleotides matching TRBD1. The germline V gene has CDR1 MNHEY and CDR2 SVGAGI. V was pared by 0 bases and J by 4 bases, with 7 bases of the junction left unmatched. CDR3 length: 16 amino acids. In DNA, the CDR3 is TGTGCCAGCAGTTACTCTGAACAGGGGGCGGGTTACGAGCAGTACTTC. This translates into CASSYSEQGAGYEQYF.

This clonotype was seen ten or more times. The rearrangement joins TRBV5-1 to TRBJ1-1, with no clear D. The germline gives CDR1 SGHRS, CDR2 YFSETQ. V was pared by 4 bases and J by 0 bases, with 16 bases between. There are 16 residues in the CDR3. The CDR3 DNA sequence: TGCGCCAGCAGCCCATCGGGCGGAGGCTTGAACACTGAAGCTTTCTTT. Encoded protein: CASSPSGGGLNTEAFF.

The sample holds many counts of this clonotype. The gene calls are TRBV28 and TRBJ1-5, with 10 bases aligning to TRBD1. Trimming removed 5 bases from V and 6 bases from J; junction bases left unmatched: 13. The V gene's germline CDR1 is MDHEN and CDR2 SYDVKM. CDR3 length: 17 residues. Written as DNA, the CDR3 is TGTGCCAGCAGTGAGATAAGATCGGGACAGGGGACTCAGCCCCAGCATTTT. This codes for CASSEIRSGQGTQPQHF. The full variable domain, with the rest looked up from reference TRBV28 and TRBJ1-5, is DVKVTQSSRYLVKRTGEKVFLECVQDMDHENMFWYRQDPGLGLRLIYFSYDVKMKEKGDIPEGYSVSREKKERFSLILESASTNQTSMYLCASSEIRSGQGTQPQHFGDGTRLSIL.

This chain connects TRBV6-4 to TRBJ2-3; D unresolved. Trimming shortened V by 7 bases and J by 4 bases, and 12 bases separated the two germline ends. This CDR3 is built from 13 residues. Germline CDR1 and CDR2: MRHNA and SNTAGT. The CDR3 DNA reads TGTGCCAGCAACACGACCCTTTCAGATACGCAGTATTTT. Amino acids: CASNTTLSDTQYF.

This clonotype was seen repeatedly, ten times or more. The chain is built from TRBV7-2 and TRBJ2-5; 9 bases are shared with TRBD2. This CDR3 contains 14 residues. J lost 10 bases, V lost 3 bases, and 9 bases had no gene match. Germline CDR1 reads SGHTA; CDR2 reads FQGNSA. CDR3 amino acids: CASSLTPSGEDQYF. The CDR3 region has the DNA TGTGCCAGCAGCTTGACACCTAGCGGGGAAGACCAGTACTTC.

This clonotype was seen repeatedly, ten times or more. This chain joins TRBV20-1 and TRBJ2-5; D may match TRBD1 or TRBD2 (7 bases each). CDR3 length: 15 amino acids. Trimming took 6 bases from V and 5 from J, leaving 22 bases between them. Looked up from germline, CDR1 is DFQATT and CDR2 is SNEGSKA (reference sequence). The CDR3 DNA sequence: TGCAGTGCCCTTTTGCAGGGGGGGCTTTCGGAGACCCAGTACTTC. It encodes CSALLQGGLSETQYF.

This chain joins TRBV29-1 and TRBJ2-7, with 10 bases fitting TRBD1. Germline CDR1 and CDR2: SQVTM and ANQGSEA. This CDR3 contains 16 residues. The J segment lost 8 bases and the V segment lost 1 base, leaving 14 bases of the junction unmatched. The CDR3 sequence: CSVEAANGQGVYKQYF. DNA of the CDR3: TGCAGCGTTGAAGCGGCCAATGGACAGGGGGTGTACAAGCAGTACTTC.

In its sample, this clonotype was seen many times. This chain links TRBV7-6 with TRBJ2-3; D gene ambiguous. V dropped 1 base and J dropped 4 bases, with 6 bases sitting between them. This CDR3 has 13 residues. Looked up from germline, CDR1 is SGHVS and CDR2 is FNYEAQ. The CDR3 reads CASSLGLSDTQYF. The DNA of the CDR3 is TGTGCCAGCAGCTTAGGCCTGTCAGATACGCAGTATTTT.

The DNA for the CDR3 is TGTGCCAGTAGTCTACGACACAATGAGCAGTTCTTC. It translates to CASSLRHNEQFF. This chain uses TRBV19 with TRBJ2-1; D is unclear. Germline assignment: CDR1 LNHDA and CDR2 SQIVND (reference sequence). Trimming stripped 5 bases from V and 5 bases from J, with 7 bases between. CDR3 length: 12 residues.

This clonotype came up many times. This chain connects TRBV18 to TRBJ2-7, with D possibly matching TRBD2 (6 bases). Looked up from germline, CDR1 is KGHSH and CDR2 is LQKENI. This CDR3 has 16 amino acids. The V and J ends lost 5 bases and 0 bases respectively, with 17 bases between them. The CDR3 nucleotides read TGTGCCAGCTCAGACGGCGGGGCCATTCTCTCCTACGAGCAGTACTTC. It encodes CASSDGGAILSYEQYF.

The table lists this clonotype with many counts. This sequence joins TRBV30 and TRBJ2-1, with TRBD1 as a possible D gene (6 bases). The germline V gene encodes CDR1 GTSNPN and CDR2 SVGIG (reference sequence). Trimming pared 4 bases from V and 7 bases from J, leaving 17 bases between. The CDR3 totals 14 residues. CDR3 nucleotides: TGTGCCTGGACCGTACAGGGCAGTCTTAATGAGCAGTTCTTC. It encodes CAWTVQGSLNEQFF. The complete variable domain, with remaining parts taken from reference TRBV30 and TRBJ2-1, reads SQTIHQWPATLVQPVGSPLSLECTVEGTSNPNLYWYRQAAGRGLQLLFYSVGIGQISSEVPQNLSASRPQDRQFILSSKKLLLSDSGFYLCAWTVQGSLNEQFFGPGTRLTVL.